These 26 T cell receptor beta chains came from one sample sequenced in a study of control samples from healthy donors and cancer patients. TCRdb's copy holds only in-frame clones and misses some; the assay was immunoSEQ multiplex PCR. The data contain about 84,000 clones, roughly 91% of them seen just once; the ten biggest clones take up roughly a sixth. The source material was blood. These receptors all come from a man aged 45-65 years in good health.

This rearrangement joins TRBV6-2 or TRBV6-3 to TRBJ1-1; D is unclear. CDR1 and CDR2 from the germline V gene are MNHEY and SVGEGT. The CDR3 has 13 residues. Deletions cut 2 bases from V and 1 base from J, with 5 bases between. In DNA form, the CDR3 reads TGTGCCAGCAGTTACCTTCCGAACACTGAAGCTTTCTTT. It yields the protein CASSYLPNTEAFF.

V gene TRBV18 combines with J gene TRBJ2-2; D remains ambiguous. This CDR3 spans 15 amino acids. Germline V gene sequence: CDR1 KGHSH, CDR2 LQKENI. The V and J ends lost 5 bases and 3 bases respectively, with 13 bases between them. CDR3 sequence reads: CASSFGLTDTGELFF. For the CDR3, the DNA is TGTGCCAGCTCATTCGGGCTGACGGACACCGGGGAGCTGTTTTTT.

This rearrangement joins TRBV5-1 to TRBJ1-2; TRBD1 agrees at 9 bases. The CDR3 is 15 amino acids. Germline V gene lookup returns CDR1 SGHRS and CDR2 YFSETQ. The V segment lost 4 bases and the J segment 4 bases; nucleotides outside the gene matches: 8. CDR3 DNA sequence: TGCGCCAGCAGCACGCCGGGACAGGGAACCTATGGCTACACCTTC. This encodes CASSTPGQGTYGYTF.

The chain joins TRBV15 to TRBJ2-2, with 7 nucleotides matching TRBD1. The J segment lost 3 bases and the V segment lost 5 bases, leaving 6 bases of the junction unmatched. In germline, CDR1 is LNHNV, CDR2 YYDKDF (reference sequence). The length of the CDR3 is 15 residues. CDR3 in amino acids: CATSRRDRYTGELFF. CDR3 coding DNA: TGTGCCACCAGCCGTCGGGACAGATACACCGGGGAGCTGTTTTTT.

The chain has TRBV2 and TRBJ1-5; no definite D call. CDR1 and CDR2 (germline): SNHLY, FYNNEI. The CDR3 totals 13 residues. V lost 4 bases to trimming and J lost 0 bases, with 4 bases between them. The CDR3 DNA reads as TGTGCCAGCAGTGCGGATAGCAATCAGCCCCAGCATTTT. It codes for CASSADSNQPQHF.

The rearrangement uses TRBV3-1 (or the pseudogene TRBV3-2) and TRBJ2-6, with D perhaps matching TRBD1 (6 bases). The V and J ends lost 3 bases and 8 bases respectively, with 11 bases between them. The CDR3 is made up of 14 amino acids. CDR1 and CDR2 (germline): LGHDT, YNNKEL (reference sequence). CDR3: CASSQSGETNVLTF. CDR3 nucleotides: TGTGCCAGCAGCCAGTCAGGGGAGACCAACGTCCTGACTTTC.

The sample holds one count of this clone. The chain carries TRBV7-9 and TRBJ2-5, with TRBD2 matching over 13 bases. Germline CDR1 reads SEHNR; CDR2 reads FQNEAQ (reference sequence). The CDR3 spans 17 residues. V was pared by 2 bases and J by 5 bases, with 8 bases of the junction left unmatched. The CDR3 DNA follows: TGTGCCAGCAGCTTATTATCAGGGACTAGCGGGGCCGAGACCCAGTACTTC. It specifies CASSLLSGTSGAETQYF.

The rearrangement links TRBV6-5 to TRBJ1-1, with D possibly matching TRBD1 (5 bases). V gave up 0 bases and J gave up 6 bases, with 11 bases separating them. This CDR3 region has 14 residues. CDR1 is MNHEY and CDR2 is SVGAGI in the germline V gene. DNA of the CDR3: TGTGCCAGCAGTTACTCGAACAGGATTCCTGAAGCTTTCTTT. It encodes CASSYSNRIPEAFF.

The V call is TRBV7-2, the J call TRBJ2-7, with 8 bases fitting TRBD2. V dropped 4 bases and J dropped 0; count of bases not matched to a gene: 8. Germline CDR1 SGHTA, CDR2 FQGNSA. The CDR3 sequence is 16 residues long. The CDR3 DNA follows: TGTGCCAGCAGCTACAGAGCGGGGGCTACCTCCTACGAGCAGTACTTC. Protein: CASSYRAGATSYEQYF.

In its sample, this clone was seen a few times. The chain uses TRBV7-9 and TRBJ1-3; D is uncertain. Per germline, CDR1 SEHNR and CDR2 FQNEAQ (reference sequence). The CDR3 has 14 residues. V lost 5 bases, J lost 5 bases, and 13 bases lay in between. The CDR3 coding sequence is TGTGCCAGCAGCCATCCTACAGATCGAAACACCATATATTTT. It is translated as CASSHPTDRNTIYF.

This rearrangement joins TRBV7-9 to TRBJ2-7, with TRBD2 matching over 10 bases. This CDR3 contains 14 residues. V lost 5 bases, J lost 3 bases, and 4 bases stayed unmatched. CDR1 is SEHNR, CDR2 FQNEAQ, per germline (reference sequence). The CDR3 here is CASSLSGGDYEQYF. The CDR3 bases are TGTGCCAGCAGCCTAAGCGGGGGGGACTACGAGCAGTACTTC.

The V gene is TRBV6-6, the J gene TRBJ1-6; no clear D gene. The CDR3 loop spans 15 amino acids. V lost 5 bases to trimming and J lost 8 bases, with 16 bases between them. The germline V gene encodes CDR1 MNHNY and CDR2 SVGAGI (reference sequence). CDR3 bases: TGTGCCAGCAGTACCCTCGACGAAGGGTATTCACCCCTCCACTTT. The encoded protein is CASSTLDEGYSPLHF.

The genes are TRBV5-4 and TRBJ2-3; 11 positions match TRBD2. Germline-derived CDR1 and CDR2 are SGHNT and YYREEE (reference sequence). V shed 4 bases and J 5 bases; nucleotides not matched to a gene: 9. The CDR3 sequence is 16 residues long. The CDR3 loop reads CASSQGVAGGRDTQYF. The CDR3, as DNA: TGTGCCAGCAGCCAGGGGGTAGCGGGGGGGAGAGATACGCAGTATTTT.

V is TRBV11-2 and J is TRBJ1-6; D remains ambiguous. The germline CDR1 and CDR2 sequences are SGHAT and FQNNGV. The length of the CDR3 is 16 residues. Deletions cut 5 bases from V and 0 bases from J, with 11 bases between. In nucleotides, the CDR3 is TGTGCCAGCAGCCCACGACGGTTCTCCTATAATTCACCCCTCCACTTT. This encodes CASSPRRFSYNSPLHF.

The chain combines TRBV28 with TRBJ1-1; 8 nucleotides align to TRBD1. V gave up 7 bases and J gave up 2 bases; unmatched junction bases: 6. The CDR3 runs to 14 residues. CDR1 is MDHEN, CDR2 SYDVKM, per germline. CDR3 nucleotides: TGTGCCAGCAAAGGAGGACAGGGTAACACTGAAGCTTTCTTT. The encoded protein is CASKGGQGNTEAFF. The whole variable domain, filled in from reference TRBV28 and TRBJ1-1, reads DVKVTQSSRYLVKRTGEKVFLECVQDMDHENMFWYRQDPGLGLRLIYFSYDVKMKEKGDIPEGYSVSREKKERFSLILESASTNQTSMYLCASKGGQGNTEAFFGQGTRLTVV.

This chain connects TRBV19 to TRBJ2-1; possibly TRBD2 for D (6 bases). Germline V gene lookup returns CDR1 LNHDA and CDR2 SQIVND (reference sequence). V dropped 4 bases and J dropped 7 bases, with 20 bases sitting between them. The CDR3 is 16 amino acids. The CDR3 protein is CASSTPRWQGGNEQFF. CDR3 DNA sequence: TGTGCCAGTAGTACCCCTCGATGGCAGGGAGGTAATGAGCAGTTCTTC.

V and J are TRBV24-1 and TRBJ2-3, with 10 bases fitting TRBD2. This CDR3 comprises 14 residues. J lost 4 bases, V lost 9 bases, and 6 bases had no gene match. CDR1 and CDR2 from the germline V gene are KGHDR and SFDVKD. The CDR3 protein is CATSSGGVADTQYF. As DNA, the CDR3 is TGTGCCACCTCAAGCGGGGGGGTTGCAGATACGCAGTATTTT.

The J gene is TRBJ1-1, the V gene TRBV5-6, with a tentative D call TRBD1 (5 bases). The germline CDR1 and CDR2 sequences are SGHDT and YYEEEE. The germline V and J ends were trimmed by 0 bases and 5 bases, with 17 bases remaining between them. This CDR3 is built from 16 residues. CDR3 region: CASSLGGGGMETEAFF. The CDR3 DNA reads TGTGCCAGCAGCTTGGGGGGCGGAGGAATGGAAACTGAAGCTTTCTTT.

V usage is TRBV4-1 and J usage is TRBJ2-6, with D possibly being TRBD2 (5 bases). V lost 0 bases to trimming and J lost 0 bases, with 6 bases between them. The CDR3 consists of 16 residues. From germline, CDR1 is MGHRA and CDR2 YSYEKL. The CDR3 is CASSQDRGSGANVLTF. Here the CDR3 DNA reads TGCGCCAGCAGCCAAGATCGGGGCTCTGGGGCCAACGTCCTGACTTTC.

The J gene is TRBJ2-7, the V gene TRBV6-6; D possibly corresponds to TRBD2 (5 bases). Trimming cost V 5 bases and J 1 base, with 12 bases left between them. This CDR3 has 14 residues. Germline-derived CDR1 and CDR2 are MNHNY and SVGAGI (reference sequence). Written as DNA, the CDR3 is TGTGCCAGCAGTGGACGGACTGGTTCCTACGAGCAGTACTTC. This codes for CASSGRTGSYEQYF.

The rearrangement joins TRBV28 to TRBJ1-6; unclear D gene. Deletions cut 3 bases from V and 7 bases from J, with 4 bases between. The CDR3 extends over 12 amino acids. The V gene's germline CDR1 is MDHEN and CDR2 SYDVKM. The CDR3 here is CASSLQNSPLHF. The CDR3 DNA is TGTGCCAGCAGTTTGCAGAATTCACCCCTCCACTTT.

The J gene is TRBJ1-2, the V gene TRBV19; 9 bases are a match to TRBD1. Germline CDR1 LNHDA, CDR2 SQIVND (reference sequence). This CDR3 is 17 amino acids long. With 5 bases clipped from V and 4 bases from J, the junction kept 14 bases outside the gene matches. The CDR3 reads CASSFSGTGKRGYGYTF. Here the CDR3 DNA reads TGTGCCAGTAGTTTCTCCGGGACAGGGAAAAGGGGCTATGGCTACACCTTC.

The CDR3 loop is CASAGADGELFF. The CDR3 DNA is TGTGCCAGCGCAGGGGCGGACGGGGAGCTGTTTTTT. This chain links TRBV27 with TRBJ2-2; perhaps TRBD1 as D (6 bases). Germline V gene data show CDR1 as MNHEY and CDR2 as SMNVEV (reference sequence). The CDR3 runs to 12 residues. Between the trimmed V and J ends, which lost 8 bases and 7 bases, there was a span of 11 bases.

This chain connects TRBV6-1 to TRBJ1-2; D possibly corresponds to TRBD1 (6 bases). CDR1 MNHNS and CDR2 SASEGT come from the germline V gene. The CDR3 loop spans 13 amino acids. V lost 2 bases and J 9 bases, leaving 13 bases between the germline ends. The chain's CDR3 is CASSESGAGSYTF. The CDR3 DNA follows: TGTGCCAGCAGTGAATCGGGGGCAGGTAGCTACACCTTC.

The chain couples TRBV11-2 to TRBJ1-2; D may be TRBD1 (6 bases). Trimming cost V 6 bases and J 0 bases, with 17 bases left between them. Germline CDR1 is SGHAT and CDR2 is FQNNGV. The CDR3 is 16 amino acids. CDR3 protein: CASSPLGGRANYGYTF. The CDR3 nucleotides read TGTGCCAGCAGTCCGTTAGGGGGAAGGGCTAACTATGGCTACACCTTC.

The gene calls are TRBV9 and TRBJ2-1, with D unclear. CDR1 and CDR2 (germline): SGDLS, YYNGEE. The CDR3 is 12 amino acids. Trimming cost V 0 bases and J 7 bases, with 5 bases left between them. CDR3 DNA sequence: TGTGCCAGCAGCGTAGGCACGAATGAGCAGTTCTTC. Translating it yields CASSVGTNEQFF. Drawing the rest from reference TRBV9 and TRBJ2-1, the complete variable domain is DSGVTQTPKHLITATGQRVTLRCSPRSGDLSVYWYQQSLDQGLQFLIQYYNGEERAKGNILERFSAQQFPDLHSELNLSSLELGDSALYFCASSVGTNEQFFGPGTRLTVL.